This TCR beta chain originates from a study of T cell responses to AZD1222 COVID-19 vaccine. Study conclusions and caveats: Clonal diversity was possibly underestimated; the donors were predominantly white British and more often female. There were repertoire samples only from the period after the peak T cell response. Of spike-specific TCRs, nearly half reportedly target regions left unmutated in variants. With two AZD1222 doses given, Spike-specific TCR breadth and depth both rose.

The CDR3 is 15 residues long. Deletions cut 5 bases from V and 0 bases from J, with 10 bases between. Germline V gene sequence: CDR1 SGHTA, CDR2 FQGNSA. In the case of this clone: Its specificity is not known.

Clones were sequenced by immunoSEQ multiplex PCR, and TCRdb holds only the in-frame ones, with some missing. This table holds under 150,000 clones, approximately 90% found once. The TCR comes from an adult who received the AZD1222 COVID-19 vaccine. This chain joins TRBV7-2 and TRBJ1-4; maybe TRBD1 (6 bases). Here the sequenced sample was peripheral blood, taken 28 days after the second AZD1222 dose. In nucleotides, the CDR3 is TGTGCCAGCAGCCGGACAGTACCAACTAATGAAAAACTGTTTTTT. Residues: CASSRTVPTNEKLFF.